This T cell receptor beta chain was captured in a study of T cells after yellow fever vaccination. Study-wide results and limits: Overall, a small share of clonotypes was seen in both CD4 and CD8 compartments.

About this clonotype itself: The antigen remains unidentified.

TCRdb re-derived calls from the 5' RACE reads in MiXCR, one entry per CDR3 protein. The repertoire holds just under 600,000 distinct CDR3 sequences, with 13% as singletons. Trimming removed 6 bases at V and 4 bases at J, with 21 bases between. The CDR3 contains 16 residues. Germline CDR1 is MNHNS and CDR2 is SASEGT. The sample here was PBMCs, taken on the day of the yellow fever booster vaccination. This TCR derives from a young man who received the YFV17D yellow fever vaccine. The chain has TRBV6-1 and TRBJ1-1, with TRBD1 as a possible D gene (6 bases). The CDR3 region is CASSNRVDRWVTEAFF. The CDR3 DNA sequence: TGTGCCAGCAGCAACCGGGTCGACAGGTGGGTCACTGAAGCTTTCTTT.